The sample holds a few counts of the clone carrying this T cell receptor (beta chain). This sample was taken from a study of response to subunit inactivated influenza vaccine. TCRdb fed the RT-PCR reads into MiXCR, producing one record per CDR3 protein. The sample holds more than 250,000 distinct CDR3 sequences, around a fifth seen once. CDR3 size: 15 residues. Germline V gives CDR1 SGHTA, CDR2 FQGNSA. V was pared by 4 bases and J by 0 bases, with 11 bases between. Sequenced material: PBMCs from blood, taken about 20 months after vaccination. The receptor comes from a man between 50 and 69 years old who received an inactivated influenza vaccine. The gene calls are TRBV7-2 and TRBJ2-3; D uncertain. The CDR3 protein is CASSYSKLSTDTQYF. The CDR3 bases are TGTGCCAGCAGCTATTCTAAGCTGAGCACAGATACGCAGTATTTT.